This T cell receptor (beta chain) derives from a study of T cells after somatic rescue of genetic block. Libraries were prepared by immunoSEQ multiplex PCR; TCRdb keeps only in-frame clonotypes and omits some of them. Among under 150,000 clones, around 90% were seen once, and the ten largest hold 1.4% to 1.5%. The sample consisted of peripheral blood mononuclear cells (PBMCs). The sequence came from a woman between 18 and 30 years old.

CDR3 bases: TGTGCCAGCACAAAGCCGGGACAGGGGGAATGGTATGGCTACACCTTC. Translated, it gives CASTKPGQGEWYGYTF. The chain carries TRBV19 and TRBJ1-2; 11 bases are a match to TRBD1. The ends lost 9 bases at V and 5 bases at J; junction bases unmatched: 14. CDR1 and CDR2 from the germline V gene are LNHDA and SQIVND (reference sequence). The CDR3 is made up of 16 amino acids.